The clone carrying this TCR beta chain occurred a few times. This entry comes from a study of blood T cell repertoires in COVID-19. About the study: Sites in the United States, Italy and Spain provided acute and convalescent COVID-19 samples.

The CDR3 contains 14 residues. CDR1 is MNHEY and CDR2 is SVGAGI in the germline V gene. The V end lost 5 bases, the J end lost 7 bases, and 15 bases lay between the germline ends. The table came from immunoSEQ multiplex PCR; TCRdb's copy has only in-frame clones and leaves some out. Among roughly 90,000 clones, around 86% were seen once, and the ten largest hold more than 2%. The TCR was taken from a woman between 65 and 79 years old with acute or convalescent COVID-19. J is TRBJ1-5 and V is TRBV6-5; D is perhaps TRBD1 (6 bases). Sequenced: peripheral blood. The CDR3 nucleotides are TGTGCCAGCAGTCCGACAGGCCCCGGGCAGCCCCAGCATTTT. Protein sequence: CASSPTGPGQPQHF.